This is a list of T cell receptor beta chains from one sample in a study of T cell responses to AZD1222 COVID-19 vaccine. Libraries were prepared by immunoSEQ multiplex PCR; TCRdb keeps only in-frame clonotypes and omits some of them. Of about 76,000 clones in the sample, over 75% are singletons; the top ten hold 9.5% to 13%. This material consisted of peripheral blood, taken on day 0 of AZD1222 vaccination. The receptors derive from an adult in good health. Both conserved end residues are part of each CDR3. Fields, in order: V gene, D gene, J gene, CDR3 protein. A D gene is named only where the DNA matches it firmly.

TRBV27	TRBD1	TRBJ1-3	CASSPGDSSGNTIYF
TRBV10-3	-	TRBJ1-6	CAISPSGSYNSPLHF
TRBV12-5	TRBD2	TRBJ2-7	CASGSQGTSGRYEQYF
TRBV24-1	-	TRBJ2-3	CATSEKTRGTQYF
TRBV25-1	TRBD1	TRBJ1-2	CASNRQGEGYGYTF
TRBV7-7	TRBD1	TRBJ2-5	CASSVGQGEETQYF
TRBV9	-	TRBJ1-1	CASSVGLPGRQAFF
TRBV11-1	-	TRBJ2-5	CASSPGTAIIGTQYF
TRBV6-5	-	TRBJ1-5	CASREPTAPNQPQHF
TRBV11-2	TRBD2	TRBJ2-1	CASRPGGSSYNEQFF
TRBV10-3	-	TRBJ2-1	CAISPSGSSMGSYNEQFF
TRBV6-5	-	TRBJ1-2	CASSSYFYGYTF
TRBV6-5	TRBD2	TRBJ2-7	CASKGMAGGSYEQYF
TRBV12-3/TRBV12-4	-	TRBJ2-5	CASSPLGPETQYF
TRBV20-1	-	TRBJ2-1	CSASSSYNEQFF
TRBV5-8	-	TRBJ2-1	CASSYNADNEQFF
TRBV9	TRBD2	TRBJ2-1	CASTPASGPYNEQFF
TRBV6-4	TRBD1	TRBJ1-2	CASSEGTGGADGYTF
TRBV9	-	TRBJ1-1	CASRRDVNTEAFF
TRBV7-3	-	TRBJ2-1	CASSLRGNSYNEQFF
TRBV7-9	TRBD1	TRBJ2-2	CASSRGQDPGELFF
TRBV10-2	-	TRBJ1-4	CASRPFVGTTNEKLFF
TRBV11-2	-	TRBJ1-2	CASSPSPNYGYTF
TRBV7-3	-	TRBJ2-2	CASSSRQTGELFF
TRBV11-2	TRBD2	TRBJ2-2	CASSLGWLAGRGELFF
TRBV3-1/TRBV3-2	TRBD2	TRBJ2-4	CASSQRWLAGGQDIQYF
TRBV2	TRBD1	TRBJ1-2	CASTVDRGHSAGYTF
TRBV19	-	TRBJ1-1	CASMRVNEAFF
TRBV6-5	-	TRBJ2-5	CASSYRQVLWETQYF
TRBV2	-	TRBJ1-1	CASKGGSRTEAFF
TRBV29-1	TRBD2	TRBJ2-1	CSVTPGLAGYNEQFF
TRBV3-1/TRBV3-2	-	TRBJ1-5	CASSQVCRVMEQPQHF
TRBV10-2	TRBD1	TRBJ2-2	CASSPRGRLNTGELFF
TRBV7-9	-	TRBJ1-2	CASSSVNYGYTF